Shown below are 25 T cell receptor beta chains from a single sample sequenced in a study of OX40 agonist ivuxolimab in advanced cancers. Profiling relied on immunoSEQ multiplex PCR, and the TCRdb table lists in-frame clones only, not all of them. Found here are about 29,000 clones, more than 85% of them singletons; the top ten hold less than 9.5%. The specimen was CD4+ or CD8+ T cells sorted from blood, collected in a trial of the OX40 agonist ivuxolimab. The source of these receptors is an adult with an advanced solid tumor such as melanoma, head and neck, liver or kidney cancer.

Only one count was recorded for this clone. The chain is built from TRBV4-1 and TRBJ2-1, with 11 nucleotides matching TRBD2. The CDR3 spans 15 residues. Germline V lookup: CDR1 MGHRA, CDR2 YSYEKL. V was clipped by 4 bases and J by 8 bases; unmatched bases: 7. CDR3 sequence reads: CASSPNSGGAYEQFF. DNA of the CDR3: TGCGCCAGCAGCCCAAATAGCGGGGGGGCATATGAGCAGTTCTTC.

This CDR3 reads CASSLTVQETQYF. In DNA form, the CDR3 reads TGCGCCAGCAGTTTGACGGTCCAAGAGACCCAGTACTTC. The chain uses TRBV5-1 and TRBJ2-5; no reliable D call. Trimming took 5 bases from V and 1 from J, leaving 9 bases between them. Looked up from germline, CDR1 is SGHRS and CDR2 is YFSETQ. The CDR3 is 13 amino acids. The full variable domain, rest sourced from reference TRBV5-1 and TRBJ2-5, is KAGVTQTPRYLIKTRGQQVTLSCSPISGHRSVSWYQQTPGQGLQFLFEYFSETQRNKGNFPGRFSGRQFSNSRSEMNVSTLELGDSALYLCASSLTVQETQYFGPGTRLLVL.

This chain's CDR3 is CASSQEASGGSIVSYEQYF. The CDR3 DNA follows: TGCGCCAGCAGCCAAGAGGCTAGCGGGGGCTCTATCGTCTCCTACGAGCAGTACTTC. This chain uses TRBV4-1 with TRBJ2-7; 10 bases are a match to TRBD2. The CDR3 spans 19 residues. The ends lost 0 bases at V and 0 bases at J; junction bases unmatched: 11. Per the germline V gene, CDR1 is MGHRA and CDR2 is YSYEKL.

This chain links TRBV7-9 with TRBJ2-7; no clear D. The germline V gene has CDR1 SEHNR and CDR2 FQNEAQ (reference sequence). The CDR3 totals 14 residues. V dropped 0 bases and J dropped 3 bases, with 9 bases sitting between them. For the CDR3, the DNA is TGTGCCAGCAGCTTAGCGTGGGCAGACTACGAGCAGTACTTC. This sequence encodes CASSLAWADYEQYF.

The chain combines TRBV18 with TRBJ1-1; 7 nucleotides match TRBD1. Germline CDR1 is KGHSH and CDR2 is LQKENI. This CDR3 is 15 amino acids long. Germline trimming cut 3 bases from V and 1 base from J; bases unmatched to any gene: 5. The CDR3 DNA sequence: TGTGCCAGCTCACCTAGACAGGGACGGAACACTGAAGCTTTCTTT. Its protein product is CASSPRQGRNTEAFF.

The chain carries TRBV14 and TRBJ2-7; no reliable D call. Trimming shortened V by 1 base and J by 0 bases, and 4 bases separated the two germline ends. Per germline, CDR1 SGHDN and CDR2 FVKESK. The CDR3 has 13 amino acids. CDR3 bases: TGTGCCAGCAGCCAAGGGAGCTCCTACGAGCAGTACTTC. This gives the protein CASSQGSSYEQYF.

DNA of the CDR3: TGTGCCTGGAGGCTGGGACAGGGGGGAACTGAAGCTTTCTTT. This translates into CAWRLGQGGTEAFF. The V gene is TRBV30, the J gene TRBJ1-1; 11 bases align to TRBD1. This CDR3 is 14 amino acids long. Germline loops: CDR1 GTSNPN, CDR2 SVGIG (reference sequence). The junction had 5 bases not matched to a gene; V was cut back by 3 bases and J by 5 bases.

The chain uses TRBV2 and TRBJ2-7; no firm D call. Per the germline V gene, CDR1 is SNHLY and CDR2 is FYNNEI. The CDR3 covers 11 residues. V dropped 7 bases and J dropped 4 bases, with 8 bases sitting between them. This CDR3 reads CASTFGYEQYF. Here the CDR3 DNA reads TGTGCCAGCACCTTCGGGTACGAGCAGTACTTC.

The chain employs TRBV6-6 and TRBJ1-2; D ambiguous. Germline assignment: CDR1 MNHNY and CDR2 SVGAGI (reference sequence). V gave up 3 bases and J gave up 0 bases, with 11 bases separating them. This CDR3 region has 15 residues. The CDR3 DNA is TGTGCCAGCAGTTATCGGTACGGAGCTAACTATGGCTACACCTTC. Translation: CASSYRYGANYGYTF.

In DNA form, the CDR3 reads TGCAGCGTGGGGCCCGGGACAGACTATGGCTACACCTTC. It codes for CSVGPGTDYGYTF. The chain has TRBV29-1 and TRBJ1-2; 7 bases align to TRBD1. CDR1 is SQVTM, CDR2 ANQGSEA, per germline. CDR3 length: 13 residues. The ends lost 6 bases at V and 3 bases at J; junction bases unmatched: 7.

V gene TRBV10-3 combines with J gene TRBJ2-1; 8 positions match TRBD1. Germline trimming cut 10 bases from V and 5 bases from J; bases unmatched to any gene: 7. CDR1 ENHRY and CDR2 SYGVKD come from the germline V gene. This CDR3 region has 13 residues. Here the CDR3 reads CATKGDRNNEQFF. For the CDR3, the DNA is TGTGCCACCAAGGGGGACAGGAACAATGAGCAGTTCTTC.

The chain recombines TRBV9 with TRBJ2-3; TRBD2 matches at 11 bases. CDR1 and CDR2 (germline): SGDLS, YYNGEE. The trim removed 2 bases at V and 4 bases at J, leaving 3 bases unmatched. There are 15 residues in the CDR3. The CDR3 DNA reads TGTGCCAGCAGCGTTACTAGCGGGAGAGCAGATACGCAGTATTTT. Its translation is CASSVTSGRADTQYF.

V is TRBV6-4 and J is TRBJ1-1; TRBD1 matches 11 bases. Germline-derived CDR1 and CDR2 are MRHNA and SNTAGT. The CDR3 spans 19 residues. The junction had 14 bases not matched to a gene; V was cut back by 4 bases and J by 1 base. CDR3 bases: TGTGCCAGCAGTGCCATCCCCGGACAGGGGGCTGGTGGGAACACTGAAGCTTTCTTT. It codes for CASSAIPGQGAGGNTEAFF.

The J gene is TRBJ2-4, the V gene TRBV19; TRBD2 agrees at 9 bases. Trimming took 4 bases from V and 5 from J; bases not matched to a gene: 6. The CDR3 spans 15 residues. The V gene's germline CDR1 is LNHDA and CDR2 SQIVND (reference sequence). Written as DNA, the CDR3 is TGTGCCAGTAGTACCCTGGCGGGAGGGCAAAACATTCAGTACTTC. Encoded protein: CASSTLAGGQNIQYF.

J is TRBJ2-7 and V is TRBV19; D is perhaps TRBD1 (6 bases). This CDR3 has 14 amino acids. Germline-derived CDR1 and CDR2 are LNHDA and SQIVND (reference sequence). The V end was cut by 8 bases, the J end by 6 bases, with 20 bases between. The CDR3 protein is CASGETGLGAEQYF. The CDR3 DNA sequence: TGTGCCAGTGGAGAAACAGGGCTTGGAGCCGAGCAGTACTTC.

The CDR3 here is CASSAMPEFNEKLFF. The CDR3 DNA follows: TGTGCCAGCAGTGCGATGCCCGAATTTAATGAAAAACTGTTTTTT. This chain uses TRBV25-1 with TRBJ1-4; no clear D. The V end was cut by 4 bases, the J end by 4 bases, with 13 bases between. This CDR3 spans 15 amino acids. The V gene's germline CDR1 is MGHDK and CDR2 SYGVNS.

Here the CDR3 reads CAWSLDTEAFF. In DNA, the CDR3 is TGTGCCTGGAGTTTGGACACTGAAGCTTTCTTT. The J gene is TRBJ1-1, the V gene TRBV30; unclear D gene. The CDR3 totals 11 residues. The V gene lost 2 bases and the J gene lost 3 bases, with 4 bases spanning the gap. CDR1 GTSNPN and CDR2 SVGIG come from the germline V gene (reference sequence). Full variable domain (missing parts from reference TRBV30 and TRBJ1-1): SQTIHQWPATLVQPVGSPLSLECTVEGTSNPNLYWYRQAAGRGLQLLFYSVGIGQISSEVPQNLSASRPQDRQFILSSKKLLLSDSGFYLCAWSLDTEAFFGQGTRLTVV.

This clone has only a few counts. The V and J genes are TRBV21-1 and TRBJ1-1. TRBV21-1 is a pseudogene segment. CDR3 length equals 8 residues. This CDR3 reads CASCWAFF. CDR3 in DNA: TGTGCCAGCTGCTGGGCTTTCTTT.

CDR3 bases: TGTGCCAGCAGGCATCGACCTACCCAGGGGTACGAGCAGTACTTC. It yields the protein CASRHRPTQGYEQYF. The genes are TRBV5-8 and TRBJ2-7; TRBD1 might be the D (6 bases). In germline, CDR1 is SGHTS, CDR2 YDEGEE. Trimming removed 5 bases at V and 4 bases at J, with 19 bases between. The CDR3 runs 15 residues. Variable domain in full (rest from reference TRBV5-8 and TRBJ2-7): EAGVTQSPTHLIKTRGQQATLRCSPISGHTSVYWYQQALGLGLQFLLWYDEGEERNRGNFPPRFSGRQFPNYSSELNVNALELEDSALYLCASRHRPTQGYEQYFGPGTRLTVT.

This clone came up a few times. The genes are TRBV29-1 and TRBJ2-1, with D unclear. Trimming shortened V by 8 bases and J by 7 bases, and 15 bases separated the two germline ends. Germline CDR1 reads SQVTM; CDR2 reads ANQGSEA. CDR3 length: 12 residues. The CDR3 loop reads CSPRVIGNEQFF. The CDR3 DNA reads TGCAGCCCACGCGTGATAGGAAATGAGCAGTTCTTC.

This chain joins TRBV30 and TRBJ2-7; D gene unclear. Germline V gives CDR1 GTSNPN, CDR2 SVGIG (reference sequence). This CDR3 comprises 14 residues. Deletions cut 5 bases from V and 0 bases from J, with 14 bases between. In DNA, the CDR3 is TGTGCCTGGTCCCCGGGCCCCAGCTCCTACGAGCAGTACTTC. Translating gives CAWSPGPSSYEQYF.

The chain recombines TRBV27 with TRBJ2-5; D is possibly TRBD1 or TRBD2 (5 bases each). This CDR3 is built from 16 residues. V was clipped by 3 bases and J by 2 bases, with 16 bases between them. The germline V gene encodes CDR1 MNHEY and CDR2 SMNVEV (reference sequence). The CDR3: CASSLSPGTSQETQYF. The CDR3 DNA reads TGTGCCAGCAGTTTGTCTCCCGGGACCTCACAAGAGACCCAGTACTTC.

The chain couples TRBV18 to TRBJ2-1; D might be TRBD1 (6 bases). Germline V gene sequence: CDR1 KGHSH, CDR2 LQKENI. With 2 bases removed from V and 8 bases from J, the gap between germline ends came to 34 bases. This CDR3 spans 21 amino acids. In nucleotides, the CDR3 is TGTGCCAGCTCACCAATAATAACGGGATCAGGAACACAGGGACGAGTCGATGAGCAGTTCTTC. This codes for CASSPIITGSGTQGRVDEQFF. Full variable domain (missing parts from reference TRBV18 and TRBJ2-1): NAGVMQNPRHLVRRRGQEARLRCSPMKGHSHVYWYRQLPEEGLKFMVYLQKENIIDESGMPKERFSAEFPKEGPSILRIQQVVRGDSAAYFCASSPIITGSGTQGRVDEQFFGPGTRLTVL.

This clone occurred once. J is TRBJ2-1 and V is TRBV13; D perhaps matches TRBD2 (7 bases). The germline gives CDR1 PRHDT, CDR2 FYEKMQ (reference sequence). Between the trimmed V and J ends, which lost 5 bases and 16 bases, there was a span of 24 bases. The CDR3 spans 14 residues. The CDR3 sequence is CASSLRGGHVNVFF. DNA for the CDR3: TGTGCCAGCAGCCTTAGGGGGGGCCATGTGAACGTATTCTTC.

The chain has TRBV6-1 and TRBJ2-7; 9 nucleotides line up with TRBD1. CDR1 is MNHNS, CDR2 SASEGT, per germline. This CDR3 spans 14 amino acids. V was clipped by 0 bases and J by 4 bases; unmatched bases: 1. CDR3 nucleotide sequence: TGTGCCAGCAGTGAAGCCGGGACAGGGTACGAGCAGTACTTC. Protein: CASSEAGTGYEQYF.